The T cell receptor beta chain described here comes from a study of blood T cell repertoires in COVID-19 (TCRdb year 2020). The study in broad terms: The collaborator samples originated in the United States, Italy and Spain and spanned the acute and convalescent phases of COVID-19. Where available, HLA class I and class II types were taken from metadata supplied by the sample provider and were not determined by assay-based typing. The repertoires were made available in a free public database intended to serve as a resource for research on the immune response to SARS-CoV-2. A de-identified subject ID, COVID-19 status, age in years and sex were almost always included in the sample metadata. The prospective study material was composed of cDNA or gDNA derived from T cells, B-cell-depleted T cells, or PBMCs. Samples were obtained from the ongoing ImmuneRACE study (first 160 participants) and from over 1,000 subjects provided by 6 global collaborators. Deeply sampled blood TCRbeta repertoires from subjects exposed to, actively infected with, or recovered from COVID-19 were included in the dataset.

In the prospective study, participants were roughly 18 to 95 years old, resided in 24 geographic areas of the United States, and were enrolled through a virtual design. In the prospective study, cohorts were assigned on the basis of participant-reported clinical history obtained from a screening survey and a study questionnaire. In the prospective study, mobile phlebotomists collected whole blood, serum and a nasopharyngeal or oropharyngeal swab from each participant. Participants in the prospective study had the option to provide additional blood draws and questionnaires over a 2-month period. Prospective study blood samples were shipped either frozen or at room temperature before DNA extraction. The immunoSEQ Assay, a bias-controlled multiplex PCR, was used to amplify TCRbeta CDR3 regions from genomic DNA. Per the original workflow: The number of nucleated cells in each sample was estimated from the amplification of reference gene primers within the assay. Sequence reads were collapsed and filtered to measure the absolute abundance of every unique TCRbeta CDR3 rearrangement. For each sample, productive Simpson clonality was calculated as the square root of Simpson's diversity index over productive rearrangements. TCRdb retrieved this table from immuneACCESS and kept in-frame rearrangements only. Not all clones are present; in checked studies, unresolved V genes account for under half, and no reason is known for the remainder. Clone size and the V and J calls come from that table; the DNA yielded D and trimming. In all, the sample holds under 250,000 clones, and 81% of those were seen once. The top ten clonotypes cover around 8.9% of the sample.

The junction shows trimming of 5 bases on V and 3 bases on J, plus 5 bases between the germline ends. The CDR3 sequence holds 12 residues, the cysteine and phenylalanine included. Left in the record is the CDR3 DNA by itself, 36 bases read in frame from the first base. Comments on this clone: This receptor's antigen is unknown. Base-call qualities are not available, and no considerably larger clone is one nucleotide away.

What the research found in general, with its limitations: The quantity of clinical and demographic metadata differed by source and by participant and was supplied without curation.

The sequence came from a woman aged 45 to 65 with acute COVID-19. The chain joins TRBV12-3 or TRBV12-4 to TRBJ1-5; the D gene is possibly TRBD1, with 5 bases matching. The specimen sequenced was PBMCs or T cells enriched from blood (not recorded which). The sequence in DNA is TGTGCCAGCAGTGGACACAATCAGCCCCAGCATTTT. It specifies CASSGHNQPQHF.